The clone carrying this TCR beta chain appeared a few times. Antigen specificity is unknown. Single cDNA molecules in the library carried unique molecular identifiers attached during preparation. TCRdb reanalysed the RACE reads using MiXCR and keeps one entry per CDR3 protein. The sample records some 200,000 distinct CDR3 sequences, 20% to 25% being singletons. Stated time point: patch test 1, 2 weeks after DPC sensitization. As for treatment: therapeutic diphenylcyclopropenone sensitization with weekly scalp DPC. Sequencing started from total RNA isolated from unfractionated whole blood. CDR1 and CDR2 from the germline V gene are MNHEY and SVGAGI. V was pared by 0 bases and J by 1 base, with 8 bases between. This CDR3 region has 15 residues. The entry originates in a study of human T cells and chemical hapten exposure. Study outcomes and limitations: Expanded TCRs created a significantly greater count of big CDR3 similarity clusters than controls did.

This sequence originates from a woman aged 50 to 65 with alopecia areata. Some clones in this sample may be carry-over from other donors' samples. Specimen: whole blood, collected in connection with sensitization to the hapten diphenylcyclopropenone (DPC). J is TRBJ2-3 and V is TRBV6-5; D remains ambiguous. The CDR3 sequence is CASSYSITGTDTQYF. CDR3 nucleotides: TGTGCCAGCAGTTACTCGATTACAGGCACAGATACGCAGTATTTT.